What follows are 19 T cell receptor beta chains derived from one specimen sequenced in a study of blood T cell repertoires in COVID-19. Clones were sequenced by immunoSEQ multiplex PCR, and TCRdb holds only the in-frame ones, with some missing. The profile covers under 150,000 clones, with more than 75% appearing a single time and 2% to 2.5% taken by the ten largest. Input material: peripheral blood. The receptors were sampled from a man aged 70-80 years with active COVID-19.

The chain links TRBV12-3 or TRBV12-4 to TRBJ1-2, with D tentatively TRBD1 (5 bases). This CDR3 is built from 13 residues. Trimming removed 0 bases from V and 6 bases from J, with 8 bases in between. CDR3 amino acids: CASSLARVDGYTF. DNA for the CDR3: TGTGCCAGCAGTTTAGCCAGGGTAGATGGCTACACCTTC.

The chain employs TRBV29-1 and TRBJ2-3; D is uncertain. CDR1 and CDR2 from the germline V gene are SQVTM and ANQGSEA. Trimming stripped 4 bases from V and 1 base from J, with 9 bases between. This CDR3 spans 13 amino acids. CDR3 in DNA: TGCAGCGTTGTTAGAGTAGGCACAGATACGCAGTATTTT. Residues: CSVVRVGTDTQYF.

This CDR3 reads CASSLDRVGNSPLHF. CDR3 coding DNA: TGTGCCAGCAGCTTGGACAGGGTGGGGAATTCACCCCTCCACTTT. This chain links TRBV7-3 with TRBJ1-6; TRBD1 matches at 8 bases. The V gene's germline CDR1 is SGHTA and CDR2 FQGTGA. The trim removed 3 bases at V and 7 bases at J, leaving 5 bases unmatched. The CDR3 consists of 15 residues.

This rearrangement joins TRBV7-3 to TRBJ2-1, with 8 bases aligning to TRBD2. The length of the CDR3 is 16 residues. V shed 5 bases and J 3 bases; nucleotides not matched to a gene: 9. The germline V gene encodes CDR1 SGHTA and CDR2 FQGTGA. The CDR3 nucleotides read TGTGCCAGCAGCCAAACAGCGGGAGTGGACTACAATGAGCAGTTCTTC. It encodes CASSQTAGVDYNEQFF.

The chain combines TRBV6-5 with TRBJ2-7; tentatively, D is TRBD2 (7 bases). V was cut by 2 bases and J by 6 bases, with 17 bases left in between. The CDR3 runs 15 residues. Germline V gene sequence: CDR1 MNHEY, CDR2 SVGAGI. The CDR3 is CASSYGEGGKFEQYF. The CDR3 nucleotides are TGTGCCAGCAGTTACGGGGAGGGGGGGAAGTTCGAGCAGTACTTC.

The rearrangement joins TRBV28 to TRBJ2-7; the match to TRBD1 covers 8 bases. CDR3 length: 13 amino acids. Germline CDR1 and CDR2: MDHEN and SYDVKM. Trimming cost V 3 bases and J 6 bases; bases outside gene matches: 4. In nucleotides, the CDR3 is TGTGCCAGCAGTTTTGCAGGGGGCGCCGAGCAGTACTTC. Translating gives CASSFAGGAEQYF.

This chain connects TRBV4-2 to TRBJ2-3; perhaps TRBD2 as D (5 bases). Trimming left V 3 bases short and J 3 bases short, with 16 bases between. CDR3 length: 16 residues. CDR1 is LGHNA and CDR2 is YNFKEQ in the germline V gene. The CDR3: CASSQREGAVTDTQYF. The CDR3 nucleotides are TGTGCCAGCAGCCAGCGTGAGGGCGCCGTAACAGATACGCAGTATTTT.

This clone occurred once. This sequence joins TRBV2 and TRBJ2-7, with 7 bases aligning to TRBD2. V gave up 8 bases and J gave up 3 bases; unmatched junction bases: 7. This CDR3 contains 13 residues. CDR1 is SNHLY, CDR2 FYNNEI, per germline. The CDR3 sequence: CASDPGGSYEQYF. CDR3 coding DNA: TGTGCCAGCGACCCCGGGGGGAGCTACGAGCAGTACTTC.

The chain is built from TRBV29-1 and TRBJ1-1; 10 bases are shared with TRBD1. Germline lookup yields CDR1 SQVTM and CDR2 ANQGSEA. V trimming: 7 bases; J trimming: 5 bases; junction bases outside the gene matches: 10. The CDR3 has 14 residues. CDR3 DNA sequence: TGCAGCGGTTCGGACAGGGGGAAAGGGACTGAAGCTTTCTTT. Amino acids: CSGSDRGKGTEAFF.

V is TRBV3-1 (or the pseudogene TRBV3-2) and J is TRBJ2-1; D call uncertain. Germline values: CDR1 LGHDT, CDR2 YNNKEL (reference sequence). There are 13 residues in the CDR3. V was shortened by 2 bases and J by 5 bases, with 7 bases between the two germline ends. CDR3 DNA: TGTGCCAGCAGCCAACTTACGGACAATGAGCAGTTCTTC. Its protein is CASSQLTDNEQFF.

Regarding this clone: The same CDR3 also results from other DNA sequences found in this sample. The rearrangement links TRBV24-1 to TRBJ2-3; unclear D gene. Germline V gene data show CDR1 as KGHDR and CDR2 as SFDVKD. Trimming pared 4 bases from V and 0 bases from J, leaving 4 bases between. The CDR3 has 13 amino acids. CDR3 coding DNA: TGTGCCACCAGTGACCCTAGCACAGATACGCAGTATTTT. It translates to CATSDPSTDTQYF.

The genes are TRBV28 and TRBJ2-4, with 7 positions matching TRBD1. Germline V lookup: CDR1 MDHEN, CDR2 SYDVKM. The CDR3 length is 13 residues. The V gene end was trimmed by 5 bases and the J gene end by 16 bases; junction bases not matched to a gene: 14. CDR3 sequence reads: CASSLDRDYPSYF. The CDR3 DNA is TGTGCCAGCAGTCTCGACAGGGATTACCCCTCTTACTTC.

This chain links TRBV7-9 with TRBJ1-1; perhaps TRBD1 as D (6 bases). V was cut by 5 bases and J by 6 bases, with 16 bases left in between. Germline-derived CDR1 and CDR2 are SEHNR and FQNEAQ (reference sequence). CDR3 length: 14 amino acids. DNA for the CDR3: TGTGCCAGCAGCCCAAGGGCTTCAGGGGCTGAAGCTTTCTTT. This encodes CASSPRASGAEAFF. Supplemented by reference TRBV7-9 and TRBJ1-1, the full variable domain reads DTGVSQNPRHKITKRGQNVTFRCDPISEHNRLYWYRQTLGQGPEFLTYFQNEAQLEKSRLLSDRFSAERPKGSFSTLEIQRTEQGDSAMYLCASSPRASGAEAFFGQGTRLTVV.

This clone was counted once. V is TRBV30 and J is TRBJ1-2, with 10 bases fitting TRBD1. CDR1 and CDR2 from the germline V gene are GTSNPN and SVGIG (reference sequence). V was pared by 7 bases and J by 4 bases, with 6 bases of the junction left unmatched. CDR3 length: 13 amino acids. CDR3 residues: CAFFRDRGYGYTF. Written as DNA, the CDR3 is TGTGCCTTCTTCCGGGACAGGGGCTATGGCTACACCTTC.

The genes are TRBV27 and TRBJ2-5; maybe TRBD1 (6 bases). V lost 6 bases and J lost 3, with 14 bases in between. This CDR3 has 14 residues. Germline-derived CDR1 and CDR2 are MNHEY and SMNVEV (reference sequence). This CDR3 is CASRATGRKETQYF. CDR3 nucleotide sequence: TGTGCCAGCAGGGCGACAGGCCGAAAAGAGACCCAGTACTTC.

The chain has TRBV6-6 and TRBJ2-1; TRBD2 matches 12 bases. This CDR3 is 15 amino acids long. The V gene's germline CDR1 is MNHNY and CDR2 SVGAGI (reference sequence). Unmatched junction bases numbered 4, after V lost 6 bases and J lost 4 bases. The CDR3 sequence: CASSSSGRDYNEQFF. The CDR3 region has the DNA TGTGCCAGCAGCTCTAGCGGGAGGGATTACAATGAGCAGTTCTTC.

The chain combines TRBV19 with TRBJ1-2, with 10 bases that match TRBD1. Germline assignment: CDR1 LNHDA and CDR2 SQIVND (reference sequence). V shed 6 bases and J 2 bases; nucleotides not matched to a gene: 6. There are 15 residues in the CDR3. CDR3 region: CASSVPGQGNYGYTF. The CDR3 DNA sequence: TGTGCCAGTAGCGTCCCGGGACAGGGGAACTATGGCTACACCTTC. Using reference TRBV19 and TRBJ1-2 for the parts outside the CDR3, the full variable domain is DGGITQSPKYLFRKEGQNVTLSCEQNLNHDAMYWYRQDPGQGLRLIYYSQIVNDFQKGDIAEGYSVSREKKESFPLTVTSAQKNPTAFYLCASSVPGQGNYGYTFGSGTRLTVV.

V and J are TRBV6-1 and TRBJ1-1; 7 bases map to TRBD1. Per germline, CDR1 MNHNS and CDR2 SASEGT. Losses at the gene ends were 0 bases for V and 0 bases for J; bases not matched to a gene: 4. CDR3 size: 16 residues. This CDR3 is CASSEAGGKMNTEAFF. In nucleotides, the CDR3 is TGTGCCAGCAGTGAAGCAGGGGGCAAAATGAACACTGAAGCTTTCTTT.

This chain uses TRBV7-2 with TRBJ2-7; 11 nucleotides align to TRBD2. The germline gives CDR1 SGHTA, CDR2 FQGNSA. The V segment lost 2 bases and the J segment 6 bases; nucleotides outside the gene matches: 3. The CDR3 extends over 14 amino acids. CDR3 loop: CASSLLAGGLEQYF. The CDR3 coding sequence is TGTGCCAGCAGCTTACTAGCGGGAGGTCTCGAGCAGTACTTC.